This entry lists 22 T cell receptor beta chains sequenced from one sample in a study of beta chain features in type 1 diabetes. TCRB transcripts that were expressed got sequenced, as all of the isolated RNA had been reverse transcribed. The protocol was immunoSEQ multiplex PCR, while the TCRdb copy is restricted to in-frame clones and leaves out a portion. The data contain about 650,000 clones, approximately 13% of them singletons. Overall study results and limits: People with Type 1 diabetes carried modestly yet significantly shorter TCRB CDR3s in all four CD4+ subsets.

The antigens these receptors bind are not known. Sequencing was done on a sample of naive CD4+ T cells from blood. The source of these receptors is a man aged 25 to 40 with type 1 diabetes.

DNA for the CDR3: TGTGCCAGTAGTATAGCCGGACTAAGCTCTGGGGCCAACGTCCTGACTTTC. Encoded protein: CASSIAGLSSGANVLTF. V and J are TRBV19 and TRBJ2-6; weak D call: TRBD2 (6 bases). This CDR3 is 17 amino acids long. V was cut by 1 base and J by 0 bases, with 10 bases left in between. Per germline, CDR1 LNHDA and CDR2 SQIVND (reference sequence).

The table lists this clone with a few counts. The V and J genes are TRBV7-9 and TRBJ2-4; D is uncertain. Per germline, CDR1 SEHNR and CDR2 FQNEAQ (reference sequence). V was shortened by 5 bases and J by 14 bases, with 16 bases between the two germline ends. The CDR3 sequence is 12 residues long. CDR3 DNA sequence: TGTGCCAGCAGCCCGGACGGAGCTTCGGAGTACTTC. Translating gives CASSPDGASEYF.

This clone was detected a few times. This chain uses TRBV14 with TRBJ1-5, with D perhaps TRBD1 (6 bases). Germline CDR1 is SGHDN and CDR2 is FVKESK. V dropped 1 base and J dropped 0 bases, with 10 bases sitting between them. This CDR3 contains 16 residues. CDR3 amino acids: CASSQGGTNSNQPQHF. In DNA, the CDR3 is TGTGCCAGCAGCCAAGGAGGGACAAATAGCAATCAGCCCCAGCATTTT.

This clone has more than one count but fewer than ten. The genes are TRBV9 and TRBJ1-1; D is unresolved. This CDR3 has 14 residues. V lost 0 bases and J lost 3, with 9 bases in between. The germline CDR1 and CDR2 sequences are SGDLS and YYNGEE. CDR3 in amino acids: CASSVARRDTEAFF. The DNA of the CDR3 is TGTGCCAGCAGCGTAGCTCGAAGGGACACTGAAGCTTTCTTT.

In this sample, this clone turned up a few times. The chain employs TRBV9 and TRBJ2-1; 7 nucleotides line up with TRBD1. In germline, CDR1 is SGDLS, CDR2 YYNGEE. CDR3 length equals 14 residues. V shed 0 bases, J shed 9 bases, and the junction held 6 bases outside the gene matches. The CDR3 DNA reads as TGTGCCAGCAGCGTAGGACAGGGACCGGGTGAGCAGTTCTTC. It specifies CASSVGQGPGEQFF.

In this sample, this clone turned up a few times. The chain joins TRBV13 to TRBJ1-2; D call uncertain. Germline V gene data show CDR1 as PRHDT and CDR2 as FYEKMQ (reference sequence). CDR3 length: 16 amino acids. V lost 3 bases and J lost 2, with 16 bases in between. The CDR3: CASSFNLREVNYGYTF. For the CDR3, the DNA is TGTGCCAGCAGCTTTAACCTCCGGGAAGTAAACTATGGCTACACCTTC. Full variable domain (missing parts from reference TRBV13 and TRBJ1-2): AAGVIQSPRHLIKEKRETATLKCYPIPRHDTVYWYQQGPGQDPQFLISFYEKMQSDKGSIPDRFSAQQFSDYHSELNMSSLELGDSALYFCASSFNLREVNYGYTFGSGTRLTVV.

The CDR3 DNA follows: TGTGCCAGCAGTTACTCGAGTGGGATAAATGAAAAACTGTTTTTT. Protein sequence: CASSYSSGINEKLFF. The chain joins TRBV6-5 to TRBJ1-4; D not certain. Looked up from germline, CDR1 is MNHEY and CDR2 is SVGAGI. The CDR3 consists of 15 residues. The V gene lost 0 bases and the J gene lost 5 bases, with 10 bases spanning the gap.

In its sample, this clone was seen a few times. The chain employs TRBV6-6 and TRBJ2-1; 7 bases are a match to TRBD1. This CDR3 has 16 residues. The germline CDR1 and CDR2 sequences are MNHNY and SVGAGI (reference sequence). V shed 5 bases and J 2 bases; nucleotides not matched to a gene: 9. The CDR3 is CASSRAGDRAYNEQFF. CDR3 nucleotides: TGTGCCAGCAGTCGCGCAGGCGACAGGGCCTACAATGAGCAGTTCTTC.

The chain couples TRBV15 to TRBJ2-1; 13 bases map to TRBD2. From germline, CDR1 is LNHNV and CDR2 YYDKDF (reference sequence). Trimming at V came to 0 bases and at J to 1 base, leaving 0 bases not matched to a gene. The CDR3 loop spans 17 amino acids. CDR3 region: CATSREGLAGSYNEQFF. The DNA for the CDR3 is TGTGCCACCAGCAGAGAGGGACTAGCGGGGTCCTACAATGAGCAGTTCTTC.

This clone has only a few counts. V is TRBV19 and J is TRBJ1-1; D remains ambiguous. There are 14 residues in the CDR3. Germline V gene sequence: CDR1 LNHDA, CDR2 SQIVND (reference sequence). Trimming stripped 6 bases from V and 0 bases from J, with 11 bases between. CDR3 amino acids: CASRLSFMNTEAFF. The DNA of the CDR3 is TGTGCCAGTAGGTTATCGTTTATGAACACTGAAGCTTTCTTT.

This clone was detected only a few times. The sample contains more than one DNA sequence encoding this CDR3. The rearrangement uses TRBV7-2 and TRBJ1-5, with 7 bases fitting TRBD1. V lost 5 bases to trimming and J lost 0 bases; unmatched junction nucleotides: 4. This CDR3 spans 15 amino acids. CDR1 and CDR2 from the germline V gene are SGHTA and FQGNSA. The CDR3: CASSLTGNSNQPQHF. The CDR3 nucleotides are TGTGCCAGCAGCCTGACAGGGAATAGCAATCAGCCCCAGCATTTT. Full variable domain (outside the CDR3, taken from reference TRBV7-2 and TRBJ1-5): GAGVSQSPSNKVTEKGKDVELRCDPISGHTALYWYRQSLGQGLEFLIYFQGNSAPDKSGLPSDRFSAERTGGSVSTLTIQRTQQEDSAVYLCASSLTGNSNQPQHFGDGTRLSIL.

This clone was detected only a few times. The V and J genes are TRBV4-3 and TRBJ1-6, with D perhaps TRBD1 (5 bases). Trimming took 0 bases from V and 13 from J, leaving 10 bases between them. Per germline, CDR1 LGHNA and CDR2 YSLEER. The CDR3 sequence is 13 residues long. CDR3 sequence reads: CASSQDRVAPLHF. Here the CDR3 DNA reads TGCGCCAGCAGCCAAGACAGGGTGGCTCCCCTCCACTTT.

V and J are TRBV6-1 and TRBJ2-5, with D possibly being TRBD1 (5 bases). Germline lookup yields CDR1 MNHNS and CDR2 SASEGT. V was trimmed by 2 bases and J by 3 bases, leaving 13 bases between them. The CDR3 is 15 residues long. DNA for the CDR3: TGTGCCAGCAGTGAATCTATCGGCAGGGAAGAGACCCAGTACTTC. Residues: CASSESIGREETQYF.

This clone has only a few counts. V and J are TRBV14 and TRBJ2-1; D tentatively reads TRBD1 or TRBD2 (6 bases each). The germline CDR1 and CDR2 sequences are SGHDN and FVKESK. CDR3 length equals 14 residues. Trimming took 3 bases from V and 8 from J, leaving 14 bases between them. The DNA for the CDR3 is TGTGCCAGCAGCCAGACGGGGGCGAGGGATGAGCAGTTCTTC. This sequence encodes CASSQTGARDEQFF.

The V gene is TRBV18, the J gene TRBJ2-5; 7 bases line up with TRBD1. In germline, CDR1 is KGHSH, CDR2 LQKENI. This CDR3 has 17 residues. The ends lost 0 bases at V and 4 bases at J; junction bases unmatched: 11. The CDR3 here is CASSPPERTGLAETQYF. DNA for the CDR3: TGTGCCAGCTCACCACCGGAAAGGACAGGCCTCGCAGAGACCCAGTACTTC.

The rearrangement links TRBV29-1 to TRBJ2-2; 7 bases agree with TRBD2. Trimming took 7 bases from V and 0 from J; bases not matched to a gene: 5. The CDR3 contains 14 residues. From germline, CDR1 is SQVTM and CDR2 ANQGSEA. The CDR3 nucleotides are TGCAGCGCTTGGGAGGGATCGAACACCGGGGAGCTGTTTTTT. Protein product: CSAWEGSNTGELFF.

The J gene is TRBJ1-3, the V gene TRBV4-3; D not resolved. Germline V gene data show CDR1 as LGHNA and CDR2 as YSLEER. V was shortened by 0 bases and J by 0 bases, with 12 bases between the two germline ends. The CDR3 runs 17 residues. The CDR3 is CASSQEASQTSGNTIYF. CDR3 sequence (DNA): TGCGCCAGCAGCCAAGAGGCCTCACAGACCTCTGGAAACACCATATATTTT.

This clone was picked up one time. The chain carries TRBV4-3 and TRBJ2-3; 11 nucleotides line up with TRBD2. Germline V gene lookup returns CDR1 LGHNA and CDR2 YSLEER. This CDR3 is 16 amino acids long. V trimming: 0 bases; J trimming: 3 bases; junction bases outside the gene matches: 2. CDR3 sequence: CASSQERLAGTDTQYF. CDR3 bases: TGCGCCAGCAGCCAAGAAAGACTAGCGGGGACAGATACGCAGTATTTT.

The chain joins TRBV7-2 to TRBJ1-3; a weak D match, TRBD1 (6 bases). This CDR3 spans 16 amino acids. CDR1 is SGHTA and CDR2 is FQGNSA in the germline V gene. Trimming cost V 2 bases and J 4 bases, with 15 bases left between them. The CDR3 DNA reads TGTGCCAGCAGCTTATTCTTGCAAGGGACAGGAAACACCATATATTTT. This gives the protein CASSLFLQGTGNTIYF.

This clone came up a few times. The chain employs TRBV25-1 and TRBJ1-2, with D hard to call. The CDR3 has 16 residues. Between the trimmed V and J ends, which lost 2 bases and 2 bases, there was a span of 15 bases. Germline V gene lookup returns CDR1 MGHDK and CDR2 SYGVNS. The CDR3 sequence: CASSESQGSYNYGYTF. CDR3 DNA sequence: TGTGCCAGCAGTGAAAGTCAAGGGAGTTACAACTATGGCTACACCTTC.

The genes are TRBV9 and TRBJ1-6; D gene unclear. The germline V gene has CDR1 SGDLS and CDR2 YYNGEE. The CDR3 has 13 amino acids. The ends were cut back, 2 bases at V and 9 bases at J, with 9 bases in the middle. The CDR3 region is CASSVIGSSPLHF. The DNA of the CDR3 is TGTGCCAGCAGCGTTATTGGCAGTTCACCCCTCCACTTT. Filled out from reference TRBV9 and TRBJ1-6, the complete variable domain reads DSGVTQTPKHLITATGQRVTLRCSPRSGDLSVYWYQQSLDQGLQFLIQYYNGEERAKGNILERFSAQQFPDLHSELNLSSLELGDSALYFCASSVIGSSPLHFGNGTRLTVT.

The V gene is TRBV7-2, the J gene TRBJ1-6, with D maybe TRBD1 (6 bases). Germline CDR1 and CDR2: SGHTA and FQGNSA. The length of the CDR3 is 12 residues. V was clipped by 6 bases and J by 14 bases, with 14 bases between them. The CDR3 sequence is CASSLEGVTLHF. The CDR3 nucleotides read TGTGCCAGCAGTCTTGAGGGGGTAACCCTCCACTTT.